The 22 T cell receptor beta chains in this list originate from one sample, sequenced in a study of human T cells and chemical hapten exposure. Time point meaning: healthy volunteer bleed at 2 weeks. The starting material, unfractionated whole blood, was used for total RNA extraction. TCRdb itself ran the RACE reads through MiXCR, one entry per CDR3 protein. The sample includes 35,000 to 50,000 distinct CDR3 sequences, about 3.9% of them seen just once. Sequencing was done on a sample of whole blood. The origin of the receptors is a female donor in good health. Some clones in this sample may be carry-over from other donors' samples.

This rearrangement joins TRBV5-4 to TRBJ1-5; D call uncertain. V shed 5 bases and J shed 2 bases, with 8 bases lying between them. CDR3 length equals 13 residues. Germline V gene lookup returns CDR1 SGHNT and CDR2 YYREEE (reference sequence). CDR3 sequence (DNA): TGTGCCAGCAGTGTGGGCGGCAATCAGCCCCAGCATTTT. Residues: CASSVGGNQPQHF.

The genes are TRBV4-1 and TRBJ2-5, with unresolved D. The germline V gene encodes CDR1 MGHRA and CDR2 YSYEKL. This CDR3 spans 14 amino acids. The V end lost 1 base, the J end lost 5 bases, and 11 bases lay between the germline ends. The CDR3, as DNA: TGCGCCAGCAGCCAAGTCGTGTTTCAGGAGACCCAGTACTTC. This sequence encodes CASSQVVFQETQYF.

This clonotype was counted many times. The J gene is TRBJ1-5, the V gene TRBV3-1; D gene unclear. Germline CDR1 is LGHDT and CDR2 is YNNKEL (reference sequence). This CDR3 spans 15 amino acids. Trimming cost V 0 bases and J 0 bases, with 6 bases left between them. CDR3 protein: CASSQDLRSNQPQHF. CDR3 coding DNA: TGTGCCAGCAGCCAAGATCTACGTAGCAATCAGCCCCAGCATTTT.

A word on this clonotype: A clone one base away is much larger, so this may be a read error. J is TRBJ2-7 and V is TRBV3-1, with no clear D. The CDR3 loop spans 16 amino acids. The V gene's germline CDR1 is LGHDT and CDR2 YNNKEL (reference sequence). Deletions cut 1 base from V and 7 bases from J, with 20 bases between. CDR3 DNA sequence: TGTGCCAGCAGCCAAGTGGTTCTCGGGTCAGGTGGTGAGCAGTACTTC. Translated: CASSQVVLGSGGEQYF.

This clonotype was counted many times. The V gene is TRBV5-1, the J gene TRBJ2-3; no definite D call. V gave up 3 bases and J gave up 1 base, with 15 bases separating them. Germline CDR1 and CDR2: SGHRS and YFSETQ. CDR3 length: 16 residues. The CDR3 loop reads CASSSHSPPRTDTQYF. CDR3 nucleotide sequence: TGCGCCAGCAGCTCCCACAGCCCTCCCCGCACAGATACGCAGTATTTT.

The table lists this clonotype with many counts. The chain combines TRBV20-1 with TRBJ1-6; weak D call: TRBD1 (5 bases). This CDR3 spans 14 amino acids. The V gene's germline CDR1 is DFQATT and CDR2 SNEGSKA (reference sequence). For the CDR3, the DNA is TGCGGGGCGATGGAGGGCTCCTATAATTCACCCCTCCACTTT. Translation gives CGAMEGSYNSPLHF.

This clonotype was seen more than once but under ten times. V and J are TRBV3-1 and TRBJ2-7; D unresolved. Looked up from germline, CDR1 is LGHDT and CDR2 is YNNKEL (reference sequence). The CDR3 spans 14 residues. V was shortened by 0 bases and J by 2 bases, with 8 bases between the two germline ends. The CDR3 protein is CASSQDVIPYEQYF. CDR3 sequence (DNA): TGTGCCAGCAGCCAAGACGTCATTCCCTACGAGCAGTACTTC.

The CDR3 loop is CASSPGLAQEQFF. DNA of the CDR3: TGTGCCAGCAGCCCGGGACTAGCGCAGGAGCAGTTCTTC. V is TRBV9 and J is TRBJ2-1, with 10 positions matching TRBD2. Germline CDR1 reads SGDLS; CDR2 reads YYNGEE. The CDR3 runs to 13 residues. Germline trimming cut 4 bases from V and 10 bases from J; bases unmatched to any gene: 5.

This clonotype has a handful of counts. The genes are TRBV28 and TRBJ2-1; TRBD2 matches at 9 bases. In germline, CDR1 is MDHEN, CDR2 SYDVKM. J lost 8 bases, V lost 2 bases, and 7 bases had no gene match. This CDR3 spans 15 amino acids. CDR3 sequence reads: CASSLLAGGTHEQFF. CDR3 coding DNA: TGTGCCAGCAGTTTACTTGCGGGGGGGACGCATGAGCAGTTCTTC.

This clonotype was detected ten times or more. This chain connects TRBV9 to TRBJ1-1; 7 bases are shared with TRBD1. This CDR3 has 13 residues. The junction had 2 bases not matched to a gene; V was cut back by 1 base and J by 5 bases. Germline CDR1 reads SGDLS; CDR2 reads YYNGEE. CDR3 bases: TGTGCCAGCAGCGTAAAACAGGGGACTGAAGCTTTCTTT. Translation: CASSVKQGTEAFF.

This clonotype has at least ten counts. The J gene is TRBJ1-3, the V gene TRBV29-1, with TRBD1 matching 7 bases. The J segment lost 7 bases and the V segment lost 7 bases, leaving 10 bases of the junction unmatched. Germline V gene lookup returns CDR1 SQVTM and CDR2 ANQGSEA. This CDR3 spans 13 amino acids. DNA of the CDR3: TGCAGCGCATGGGACAGAGGAAGCAACACCATATATTTT. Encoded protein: CSAWDRGSNTIYF.

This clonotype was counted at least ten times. CDR3 in amino acids: CASSVEGRPGRSSGNTIYF. The DNA for the CDR3 is TGTGCCAGCAGCGTAGAGGGCAGGCCAGGGAGGTCATCTGGAAACACCATATATTTT. This chain joins TRBV9 and TRBJ1-3; tentatively, D is TRBD1 (5 bases). Germline-derived CDR1 and CDR2 are SGDLS and YYNGEE. The V end lost 0 bases, the J end lost 1 base, and 20 bases lay between the germline ends. This CDR3 has 19 amino acids.

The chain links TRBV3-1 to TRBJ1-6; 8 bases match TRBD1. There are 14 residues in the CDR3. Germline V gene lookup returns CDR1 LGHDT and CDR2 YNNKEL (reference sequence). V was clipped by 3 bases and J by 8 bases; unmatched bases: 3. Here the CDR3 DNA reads TGTGCCAGCAGCCATGGGACAGGAGATTCACCCCTCCACTTT. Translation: CASSHGTGDSPLHF.

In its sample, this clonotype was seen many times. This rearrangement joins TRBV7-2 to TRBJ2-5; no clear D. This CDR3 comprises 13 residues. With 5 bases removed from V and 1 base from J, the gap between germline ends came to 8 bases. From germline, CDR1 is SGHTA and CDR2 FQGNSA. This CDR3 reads CASSRQTQETQYF. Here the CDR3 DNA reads TGTGCCAGCAGCCGCCAAACCCAAGAGACCCAGTACTTC.

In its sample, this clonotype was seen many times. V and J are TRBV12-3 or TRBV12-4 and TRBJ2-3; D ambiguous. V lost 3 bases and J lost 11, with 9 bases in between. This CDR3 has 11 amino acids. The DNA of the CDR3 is TGTGCCAGCAGTTTCGAGACGGGGCAGTATTTT. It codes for CASSFETGQYF.

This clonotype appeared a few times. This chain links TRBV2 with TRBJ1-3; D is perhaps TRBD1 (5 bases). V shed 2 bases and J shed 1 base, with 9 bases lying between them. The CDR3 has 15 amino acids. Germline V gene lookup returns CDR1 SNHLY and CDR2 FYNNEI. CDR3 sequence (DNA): TGTGCCAGCAGTGAAACGCGGGGGTCTGGAAACACCATATATTTT. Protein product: CASSETRGSGNTIYF.

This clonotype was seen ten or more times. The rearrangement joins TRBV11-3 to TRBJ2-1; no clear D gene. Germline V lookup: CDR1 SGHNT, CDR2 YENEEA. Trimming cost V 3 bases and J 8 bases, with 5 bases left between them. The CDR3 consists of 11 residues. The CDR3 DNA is TGTGCCAGCAGCTTCTTGTATGAGCAGTTCTTC. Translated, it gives CASSFLYEQFF.

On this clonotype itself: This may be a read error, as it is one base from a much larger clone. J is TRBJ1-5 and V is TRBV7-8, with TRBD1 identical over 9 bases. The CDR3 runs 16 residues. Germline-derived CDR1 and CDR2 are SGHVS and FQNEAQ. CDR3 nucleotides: TGTGCCAGCAGCACGTCGGACAGGGGTTACAATCAGCCCCAGAATTTT. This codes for CASSTSDRGYNQPQNF.

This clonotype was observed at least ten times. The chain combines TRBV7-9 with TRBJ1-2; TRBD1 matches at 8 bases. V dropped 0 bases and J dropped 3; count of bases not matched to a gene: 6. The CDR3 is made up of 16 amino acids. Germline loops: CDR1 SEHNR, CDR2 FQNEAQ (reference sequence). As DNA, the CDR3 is TGTGCCAGCAGCTTAGCGACAGGGGCCCTCTACTATGGCTACACCTTC. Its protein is CASSLATGALYYGYTF.

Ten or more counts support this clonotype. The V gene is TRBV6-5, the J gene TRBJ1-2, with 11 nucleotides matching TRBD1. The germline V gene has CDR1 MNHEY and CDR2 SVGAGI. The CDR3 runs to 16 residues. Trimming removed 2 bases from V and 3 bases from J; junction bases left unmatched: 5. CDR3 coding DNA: TGTGCCAGCAGTTACGATGGGACAGGGGGGTACTATGGCTACACCTTC. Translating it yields CASSYDGTGGYYGYTF.

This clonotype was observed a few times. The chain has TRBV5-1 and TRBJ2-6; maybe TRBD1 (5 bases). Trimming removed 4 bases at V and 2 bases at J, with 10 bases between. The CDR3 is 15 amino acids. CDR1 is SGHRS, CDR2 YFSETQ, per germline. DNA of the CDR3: TGCGCCAGCAGCGATCAGGGTCCTGGGGCCAACGTCCTGACTTTC. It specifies CASSDQGPGANVLTF.

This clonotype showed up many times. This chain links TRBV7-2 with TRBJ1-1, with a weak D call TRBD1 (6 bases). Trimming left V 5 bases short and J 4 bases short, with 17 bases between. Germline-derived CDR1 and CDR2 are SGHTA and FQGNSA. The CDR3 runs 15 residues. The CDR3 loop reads CASSTPTGLGTEAFF. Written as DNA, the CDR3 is TGTGCCAGCAGCACCCCGACAGGCCTTGGCACTGAAGCTTTCTTT.